Sequencing of this TCR beta chain was carried out in a study of T cells in Graves' hyperthyroidism and ophthalmopathy. What was amplified from RNA transcripts were TCR beta CDR3 regions. The HTBI primer set served for first-round RT-PCR of the TCR CDR3. From the multiplex PCR reads, TCRdb called clonotypes with MiXCR, one entry per CDR3 protein. The table records about 660,000 distinct CDR3 sequences, roughly 46% of them present only once. Comments on this clonotype: The target antigen is unknown.

Study conclusions and caveats: Among thyroid clonotypes expanded above 0.001, most also appeared in blood. Onset of ophthalmopathy came a median 6.5 months after the model predicted it.

Uncontrolled infections, other autoimmune diseases, pregnancy or lactation led to exclusion of patients. The CDR3 spans 11 residues. The V gene's germline CDR1 is SNHLY and CDR2 FYNNEI. The rearrangement uses TRBV2 and TRBJ2-5; 8 nucleotides align to TRBD2. This sequence was found in an adult man with Graves' disease, either hyperthyroidism or ophthalmopathy (not recorded which). Sequenced sample: peripheral blood or thyroid tissue (not recorded which). The DNA of the CDR3 is TGTGCTGCACTAGCGGAAGAGACCCAGTACTTC. Translated, it gives CAALAEETQYF.